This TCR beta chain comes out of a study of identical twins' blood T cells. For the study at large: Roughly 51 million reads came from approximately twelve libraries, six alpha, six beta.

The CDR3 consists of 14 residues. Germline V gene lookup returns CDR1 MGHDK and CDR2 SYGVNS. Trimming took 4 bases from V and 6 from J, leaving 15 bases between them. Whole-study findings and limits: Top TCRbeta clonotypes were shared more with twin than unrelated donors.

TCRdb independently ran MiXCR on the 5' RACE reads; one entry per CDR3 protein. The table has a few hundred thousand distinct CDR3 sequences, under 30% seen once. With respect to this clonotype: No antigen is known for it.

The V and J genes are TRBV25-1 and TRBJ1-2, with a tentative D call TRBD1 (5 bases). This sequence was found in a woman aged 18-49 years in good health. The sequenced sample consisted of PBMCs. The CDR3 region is CASSVYGGRDGYTF. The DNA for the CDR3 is TGTGCCAGCAGTGTCTATGGGGGAAGGGATGGCTACACCTTC.